The 27 T cell receptor beta chains listed next were all sequenced from one sample in a study of CD8+CD57+ T cells in acquired aplastic anemia. Genomic DNA served as template for TCR beta VDJ and CDR3 profiling. TCRdb ran MiXCR on the reads and lists one entry per CDR3 protein. The sample shows under 250,000 distinct CDR3 sequences, approximately 35% of them seen only once. The sequenced material came from sorted CD4+, CD8+, or CD8+CD57+ T cells (not recorded which) from PBMCs. These receptors originate from a human donor in good health, serving as a control.

At least ten counts were recorded for this clonotype. This chain uses TRBV20-1 with TRBJ2-1; 8 nucleotides line up with TRBD1. Germline-derived CDR1 and CDR2 are DFQATT and SNEGSKA (reference sequence). Germline trimming cut 0 bases from V and 5 bases from J; bases unmatched to any gene: 9. The CDR3 totals 16 residues. CDR3 nucleotide sequence: TGCAGTGCTAGAGAAACGCGGCGACAGGGGAACAATGAGCAGTTCTTC. It yields the protein CSARETRRQGNNEQFF.

The CDR3 coding sequence is TGTGCCAGCTCACCTTCAATAACCACTGAAGCTTTCTTT. It encodes CASSPSITTEAFF. The chain employs TRBV18 and TRBJ1-1; D is unclear. The germline V gene has CDR1 KGHSH and CDR2 LQKENI. V gave up 3 bases and J gave up 4 bases, with 9 bases separating them. CDR3 length: 13 amino acids.

As regards this clonotype: A junction end diverges from the germline sequence, so it may reflect a read error. The V call is TRBV7-2, the J call TRBJ2-2, with a weak D call TRBD2 (5 bases). The V gene's germline CDR1 is SGHTA and CDR2 FQGNSA. This CDR3 has 14 amino acids. In DNA form, the CDR3 reads TGTGCCAGCAGCTTACAGGCTGGCACCGGGGAGCTGCTTTTT. It is translated as CASSLQAGTGELLF.

The chain combines TRBV6-1 with TRBJ1-2, with 10 bases that match TRBD1. Losses at the gene ends were 3 bases for V and 7 bases for J; bases not matched to a gene: 8. This CDR3 region has 15 residues. Germline CDR1 and CDR2: MNHNS and SASEGT. CDR3 protein: CASSEWRQGAGGYTF. In DNA form, the CDR3 reads TGTGCCAGCAGTGAGTGGAGACAGGGGGCCGGTGGCTACACCTTC.

The chain links TRBV30 to TRBJ2-5, with TRBD2 matching over 7 bases. The CDR3 is made up of 14 amino acids. J lost 4 bases, V lost 5 bases, and 10 bases had no gene match. Germline CDR1 is GTSNPN and CDR2 is SVGIG (reference sequence). The CDR3 region has the DNA TGTGCCTGGCAAACCACTAGCGAGTTAGAGACCCAGTACTTC. It codes for CAWQTTSELETQYF.

This clonotype was seen at least ten times. The rearrangement joins TRBV2 to TRBJ1-6; no firm D call. Germline CDR1 SNHLY, CDR2 FYNNEI. V lost 7 bases and J 3 bases, leaving 7 bases between the germline ends. CDR3 length: 13 residues. CDR3 nucleotides: TGTGCCAGCATGCCTCTCTATAATTCACCCCTCCACTTT. Amino acids: CASMPLYNSPLHF.

This clonotype turned up a few times. The V call is TRBV11-2, the J call TRBJ2-5; D is possibly TRBD2 (6 bases). V dropped 1 base and J dropped 1 base, with 10 bases sitting between them. This CDR3 spans 15 amino acids. Looked up from germline, CDR1 is SGHAT and CDR2 is FQNNGV. CDR3 loop: CASSLVGGSQETQYF. CDR3 nucleotides: TGTGCCAGCAGCTTAGTTGGGGGGTCCCAAGAGACCCAGTACTTC.

Remarks on this clonotype: One base away lies a much larger clone, so this may be a sequencing read error. This likely comes from a read error, as the CDR3 has no conserved phenylalanine or tryptophan at its end. The chain is built from TRBV20-1 and TRBJ2-7; 11 bases line up with TRBD1. The CDR3 is 14 residues long. CDR1 is DFQATT, CDR2 SNEGSKA, per germline (reference sequence). The V segment lost 5 bases and the J segment 5 bases; nucleotides outside the gene matches: 8. CDR3 region: CSAYTGTGGHEQYL. The CDR3 nucleotides are TGCAGTGCTTATACCGGGACAGGGGGTCACGAGCAGTACCTC.

This clonotype was counted ten times or more. The rearrangement uses TRBV5-1 and TRBJ1-2, with D maybe TRBD1 (5 bases). The CDR3 totals 15 residues. The ends were cut back, 2 bases at V and 3 bases at J, with 14 bases in the middle. The germline V gene has CDR1 SGHRS and CDR2 YFSETQ. CDR3 sequence: CASSLLGRGDYGYTF. CDR3 bases: TGCGCCAGCAGCTTACTGGGGAGGGGCGACTATGGCTACACCTTC.

The rearrangement links TRBV7-8 to TRBJ1-1; a possible D gene is TRBD1 (5 bases). V gave up 5 bases and J gave up 1 base, with 11 bases separating them. The germline V gene encodes CDR1 SGHVS and CDR2 FQNEAQ. The CDR3 covers 14 residues. The CDR3 coding sequence is TGTGCCAGCAGCGGCAGGGCCCCGAACACTGAAGCTTTCTTT. It codes for CASSGRAPNTEAFF.

This clonotype occurred a few times. J is TRBJ1-2 and V is TRBV6-5; tentatively, D is TRBD1 (6 bases). V was pared by 0 bases and J by 7 bases, with 18 bases between. Germline V lookup: CDR1 MNHEY, CDR2 SVGAGI. The CDR3 consists of 16 residues. CDR3: CASSYSFRLGAAGYTF. The CDR3 nucleotides read TGTGCCAGCAGTTACTCGTTTAGGTTGGGGGCGGCTGGCTACACCTTC.

This clonotype was seen more than once but under ten times. The chain combines TRBV10-1 with TRBJ2-3; D uncertain. The length of the CDR3 is 12 residues. The germline gives CDR1 WNHNN, CDR2 SYGVQD (reference sequence). Trimming shortened V by 4 bases and J by 2 bases, and 4 bases separated the two germline ends. CDR3 coding DNA: TGCGCCAGCAGTGTGACCACAGATACGCAGTATTTT. This translates into CASSVTTDTQYF.

The chain uses TRBV5-1 and TRBJ1-2; no firm D call. Per the germline V gene, CDR1 is SGHRS and CDR2 is YFSETQ. The CDR3 runs 14 residues. V was shortened by 1 base and J by 3 bases, with 10 bases between the two germline ends. Here the CDR3 DNA reads TGCGCCAGCAGCTTGCAACCATGGGACTATGGCTACACCTTC. Translating it yields CASSLQPWDYGYTF.

This clonotype was counted only a few times. It may be a read error: a sequence one base away is much more abundant. This sequence joins TRBV2 and TRBJ1-1; D is possibly TRBD1 (5 bases). The CDR3 covers 11 residues. The V and J ends lost 11 bases and 11 bases respectively, with 18 bases between them. Germline lookup yields CDR1 SNHLY and CDR2 FYNNEI. CDR3 sequence: CAGSREGAAFF. The CDR3 DNA reads as TGTGCCGGCTCCCGGGAAGGGGCGGCTTTCTTT.

This chain links TRBV3-1 with TRBJ1-2; D not resolved. V was clipped by 1 base and J by 0 bases, with 15 bases between them. The length of the CDR3 is 17 residues. Per the germline V gene, CDR1 is LGHDT and CDR2 is YNNKEL (reference sequence). This CDR3 is CASSQARSGRSNYGYTF. The CDR3 nucleotides are TGTGCCAGCAGCCAAGCCCGCTCCGGCAGGTCTAACTATGGCTACACCTTC.

This clonotype was observed a handful of times. V usage is TRBV7-9 and J usage is TRBJ1-5, with 9 bases identical to TRBD1. Germline values: CDR1 SEHNR, CDR2 FQNEAQ (reference sequence). The junction had 5 bases not matched to a gene; V was cut back by 5 bases and J by 6 bases. The CDR3 totals 14 residues. The CDR3 DNA follows: TGTGCCAGCAGCCCACAGGGGGCTGGTCAGCCCCAGCATTTT. This gives the protein CASSPQGAGQPQHF.

The V and J genes are TRBV19 and TRBJ2-7; D is unresolved. Trimming stripped 6 bases from V and 2 bases from J, with 11 bases between. The germline CDR1 and CDR2 sequences are LNHDA and SQIVND (reference sequence). The CDR3 totals 13 residues. In DNA, the CDR3 is TGTGCCAGTAGCCTCGAGGCCCCCTACGAGCAGTACTTC. It is translated as CASSLEAPYEQYF.

The gene calls are TRBV12-3 or TRBV12-4 and TRBJ2-5; perhaps TRBD1 as D (6 bases). Trimming left V 6 bases short and J 0 bases short, with 11 bases between. The CDR3 extends over 14 amino acids. CDR3 nucleotide sequence: TGTGCCAGCAGACAGGACAGAAACCAAGAGACCCAGTACTTC. As protein: CASRQDRNQETQYF.

The CDR3 bases are TGCGCCAGCAGCTGGGGGGCGACTGGGGCCAACGTCCTGACTTTC. It is translated as CASSWGATGANVLTF. V and J are TRBV4-1 and TRBJ2-6, with D perhaps assigned TRBD1 or TRBD2 (6 bases each). Germline CDR1 is MGHRA and CDR2 is YSYEKL. This CDR3 is 15 amino acids long. Trimming cost V 5 bases and J 2 bases, with 10 bases left between them.

This clonotype was observed a few times. The rearrangement joins TRBV5-1 to TRBJ2-2; the D gene is possibly TRBD1 (5 bases). Trimming left V 3 bases short and J 7 bases short, with 10 bases between. This CDR3 is 13 amino acids long. The germline gives CDR1 SGHRS, CDR2 YFSETQ. Here the CDR3 reads CASSYLTGGELFF. The DNA for the CDR3 is TGCGCCAGCAGCTACCTAACAGGCGGGGAGCTGTTTTTT.

This clonotype was observed many times. The V and J genes are TRBV29-1 and TRBJ1-2; 12 bases fit TRBD1. The CDR3 loop spans 15 amino acids. V was pared by 2 bases and J by 8 bases, with 9 bases of the junction left unmatched. Per germline, CDR1 SQVTM and CDR2 ANQGSEA. The CDR3 coding sequence is TGCAGCGTTGAATTGTTCGCCGGGACAGGGGGCGGCTACACCTTC. This translates into CSVELFAGTGGGYTF.

V gene TRBV10-3 combines with J gene TRBJ2-6, with D perhaps matching TRBD1 or TRBD2 (5 bases each). The CDR3 extends over 15 amino acids. The germline V gene encodes CDR1 ENHRY and CDR2 SYGVKD. With 10 bases removed from V and 0 bases from J, the gap between germline ends came to 13 bases. The CDR3 protein is CATTGPTSGANVLTF. The CDR3 nucleotides are TGTGCCACTACGGGACCGACCTCTGGGGCCAACGTCCTGACTTTC.

This chain links TRBV2 with TRBJ1-5; no firm D call. Per the germline V gene, CDR1 is SNHLY and CDR2 is FYNNEI. Trimming shortened V by 0 bases and J by 6 bases, and 6 bases separated the two germline ends. The CDR3 extends over 13 amino acids. In DNA, the CDR3 is TGTGCCAGCAGTGAAGCCTGGGCTCAGCCCCAGCATTTT. As protein: CASSEAWAQPQHF.

The CDR3 nucleotides read TGCGCCAGCAGCCTATTATTGGAGCGGGGGGGCGGTGCAGATACGCAGTATTTT. Its translation: CASSLLLERGGGADTQYF. The chain uses TRBV5-1 and TRBJ2-3; 10 bases match TRBD2. Per germline, CDR1 SGHRS and CDR2 YFSETQ. J was trimmed by 4 bases and V by 4 bases; bases with no gene match: 15. The CDR3 extends over 18 amino acids.

This clonotype was counted at least ten times. J is TRBJ1-3 and V is TRBV19; D ambiguous. CDR1 and CDR2 from the germline V gene are LNHDA and SQIVND (reference sequence). With 3 bases removed from V and 0 bases from J, the gap between germline ends came to 9 bases. The CDR3 runs to 15 residues. CDR3 residues: CASSMIPLSGNTIYF. DNA for the CDR3: TGTGCCAGTAGTATGATTCCCCTCTCTGGAAACACCATATATTTT.

J is TRBJ1-3 and V is TRBV30, with D perhaps TRBD1 (6 bases). The CDR3 length is 14 residues. Trimming stripped 3 bases from V and 3 bases from J, with 12 bases between. Germline V gives CDR1 GTSNPN, CDR2 SVGIG (reference sequence). The CDR3 protein is CAWSPGAGGNTIYF. The CDR3 DNA reads TGTGCCTGGAGCCCGGGGGCAGGTGGAAACACCATATATTTT.

This clonotype was counted many times. The rearrangement uses TRBV19 and TRBJ1-6; maybe TRBD1 (6 bases). The CDR3 is made up of 15 amino acids. Per germline, CDR1 LNHDA and CDR2 SQIVND (reference sequence). V gave up 5 bases and J gave up 5 bases, with 13 bases separating them. CDR3 loop: CASSPRGFNNSPLHF. The CDR3 region has the DNA TGTGCCAGTAGTCCCAGGGGATTTAATAATTCACCCCTCCACTTT.